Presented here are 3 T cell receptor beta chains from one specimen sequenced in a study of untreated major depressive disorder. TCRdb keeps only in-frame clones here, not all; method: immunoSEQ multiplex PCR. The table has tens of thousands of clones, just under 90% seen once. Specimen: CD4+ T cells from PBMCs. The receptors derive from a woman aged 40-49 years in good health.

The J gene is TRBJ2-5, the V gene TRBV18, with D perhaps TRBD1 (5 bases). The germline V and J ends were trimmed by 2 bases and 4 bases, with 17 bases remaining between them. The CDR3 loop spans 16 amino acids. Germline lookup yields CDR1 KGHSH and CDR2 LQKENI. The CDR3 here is CASSPVWAGSSETQYF. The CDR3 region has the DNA TGTGCCAGCTCACCAGTGTGGGCAGGGTCTTCAGAGACCCAGTACTTC.

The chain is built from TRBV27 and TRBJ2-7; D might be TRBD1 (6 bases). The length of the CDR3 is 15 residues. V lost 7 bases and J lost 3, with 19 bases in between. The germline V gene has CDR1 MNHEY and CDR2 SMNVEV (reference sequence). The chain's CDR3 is CASNGSTGESYEQYV. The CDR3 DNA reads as TGTGCCAGCAATGGATCGACAGGCGAAAGCTACGAGCAGTACGTC.

The DNA for the CDR3 is TGTGCCAGCAGCCCTAAGGACAGGTACAATGAGCAGTTCTTC. Its translation is CASSPKDRYNEQFF. The chain recombines TRBV14 with TRBJ2-1; 7 bases are shared with TRBD1. V shed 4 bases and J 4 bases; nucleotides not matched to a gene: 4. Germline CDR1 is SGHDN and CDR2 is FVKESK. There are 14 residues in the CDR3.